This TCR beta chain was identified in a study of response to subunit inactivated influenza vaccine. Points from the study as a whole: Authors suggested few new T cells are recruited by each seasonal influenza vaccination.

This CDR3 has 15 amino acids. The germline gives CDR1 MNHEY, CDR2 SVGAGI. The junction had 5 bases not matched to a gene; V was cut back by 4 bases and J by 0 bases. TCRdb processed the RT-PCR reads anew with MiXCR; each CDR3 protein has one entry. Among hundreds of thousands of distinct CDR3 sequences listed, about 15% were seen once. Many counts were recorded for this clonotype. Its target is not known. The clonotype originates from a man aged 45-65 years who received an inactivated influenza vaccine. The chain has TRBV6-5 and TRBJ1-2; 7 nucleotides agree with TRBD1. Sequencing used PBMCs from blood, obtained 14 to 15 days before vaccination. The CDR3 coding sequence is TGTGCCAGCAGTTGGGGGACAGACCCTAACTATGGCTACACCTTC. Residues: CASSWGTDPNYGYTF.